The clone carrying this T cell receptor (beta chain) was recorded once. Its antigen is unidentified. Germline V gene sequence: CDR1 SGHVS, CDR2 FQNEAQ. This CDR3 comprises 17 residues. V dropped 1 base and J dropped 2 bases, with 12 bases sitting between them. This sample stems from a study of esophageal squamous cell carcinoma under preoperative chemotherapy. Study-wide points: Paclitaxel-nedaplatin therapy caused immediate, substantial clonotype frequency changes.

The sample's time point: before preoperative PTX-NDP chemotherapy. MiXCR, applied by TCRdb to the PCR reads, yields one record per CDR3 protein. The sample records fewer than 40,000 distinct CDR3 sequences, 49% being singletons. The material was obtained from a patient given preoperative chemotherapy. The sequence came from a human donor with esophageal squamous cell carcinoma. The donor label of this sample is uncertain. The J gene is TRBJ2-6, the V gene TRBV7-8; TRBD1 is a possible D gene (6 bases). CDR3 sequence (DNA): TGTGCCAGCAGCTTAGGGCAGGGGTTGGCTGGGGCCAACGTCCTGACTTTC. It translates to CASSLGQGLAGANVLTF. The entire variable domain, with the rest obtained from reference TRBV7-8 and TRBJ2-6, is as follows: GAGVSQSPRYKVAKRGQDVALRCDPISGHVSLFWYQQALGQGPEFLTYFQNEAQLDKSGLPSDRFFAERPEGSVSTLKIQRTQQEDSAVYLCASSLGQGLAGANVLTFGAGSRLTVL.